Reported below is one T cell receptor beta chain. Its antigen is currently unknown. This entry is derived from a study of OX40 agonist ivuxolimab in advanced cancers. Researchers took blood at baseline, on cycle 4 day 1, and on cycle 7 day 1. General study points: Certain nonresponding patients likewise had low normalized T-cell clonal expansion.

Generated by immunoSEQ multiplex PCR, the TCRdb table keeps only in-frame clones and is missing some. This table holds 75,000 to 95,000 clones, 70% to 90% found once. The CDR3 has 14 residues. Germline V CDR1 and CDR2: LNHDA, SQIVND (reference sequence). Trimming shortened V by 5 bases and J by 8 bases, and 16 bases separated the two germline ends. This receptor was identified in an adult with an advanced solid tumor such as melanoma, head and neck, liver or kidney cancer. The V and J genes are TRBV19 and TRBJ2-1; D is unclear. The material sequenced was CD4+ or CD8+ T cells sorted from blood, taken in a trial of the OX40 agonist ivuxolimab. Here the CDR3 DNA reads TGTGCCAGTAGTTCCACAGCCTCCTCGTATGAGCAGTTCTTC. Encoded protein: CASSSTASSYEQFF. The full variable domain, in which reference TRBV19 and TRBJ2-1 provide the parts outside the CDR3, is DGGITQSPKYLFRKEGQNVTLSCEQNLNHDAMYWYRQDPGQGLRLIYYSQIVNDFQKGDIAEGYSVSREKKESFPLTVTSAQKNPTAFYLCASSSTASSYEQFFGPGTRLTVL.